This entry is about one TCR beta chain. The antigen remains undetermined. An end of the junction does not agree with germline; a read error may underlie this. Sequencing was performed with immunoSEQ multiplex PCR; in TCRdb, only in-frame clones are kept and a portion is missing. The table lists around 99,000 clones, 70% to 90% of them singletons. The germline V gene encodes CDR1 SGHNT and CDR2 YYREEE (reference sequence). The CDR3 is 13 amino acids. The source of the sample is a study of T cell responses to AZD1222 COVID-19 vaccine. Study results and caveats: Recipients of AZD1222 seropositive at baseline numbered only 5 or 6. Females outnumbered males among donors, who were mostly white British; clonal diversity was possibly underestimated.

The source is an adult in good health. J is TRBJ1-4 and V is TRBV5-4, with a possible D match to TRBD1 (6 bases). This material consisted of peripheral blood, taken on day 0 of MenACWY control vaccination. CDR3: CASSLDSGEKLFF. The CDR3 nucleotides are TGTGCCAGCAGTTTGGACAGCGGGGAAAAACTGTTTTTT.